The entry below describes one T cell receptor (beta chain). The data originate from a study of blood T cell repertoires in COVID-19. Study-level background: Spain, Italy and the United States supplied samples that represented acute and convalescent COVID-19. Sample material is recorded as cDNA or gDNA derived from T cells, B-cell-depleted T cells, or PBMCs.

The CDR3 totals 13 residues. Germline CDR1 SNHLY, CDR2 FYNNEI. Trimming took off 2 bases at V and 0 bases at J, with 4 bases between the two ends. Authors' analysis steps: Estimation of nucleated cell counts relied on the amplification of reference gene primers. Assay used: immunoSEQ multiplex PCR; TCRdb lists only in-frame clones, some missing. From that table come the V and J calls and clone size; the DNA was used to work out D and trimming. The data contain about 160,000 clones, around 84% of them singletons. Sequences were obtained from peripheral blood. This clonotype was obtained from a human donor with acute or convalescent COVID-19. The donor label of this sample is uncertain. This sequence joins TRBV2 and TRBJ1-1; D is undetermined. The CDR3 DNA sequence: TGTGCCAGCAGTGAACAGTTGAACACTGAAGCTTTCTTT. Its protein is CASSEQLNTEAFF.